What follows are 27 T cell receptor beta chains derived from one specimen sequenced in a study of CD8+ T cells in alopecia areata. Once RNA had been extracted, it was reverse transcribed into cDNA to act as the sequencing template. Data came from immunoSEQ multiplex PCR; TCRdb stores just in-frame clones and leaves some out. The sample lists hundreds of thousands of clones, 67% occurring once. The starting material was CD4+ T cells sorted from blood, obtained at week 0. The origin of the receptors is a human donor with alopecia areata.

This clone was seen only a few times. This rearrangement joins TRBV25-1 to TRBJ1-2; no firm D call. Deletions cut 1 base from V and 3 bases from J, with 9 bases between. This CDR3 has 14 amino acids. Looked up from germline, CDR1 is MGHDK and CDR2 is SYGVNS. The CDR3 protein is CASSEWRFDYGYTF. In DNA form, the CDR3 reads TGTGCCAGCAGTGAATGGAGGTTTGACTATGGCTACACCTTC.

The chain has TRBV29-1 and TRBJ1-2; the D is unclear. V was trimmed by 4 bases and J by 6 bases, leaving 18 bases between them. The CDR3 consists of 14 residues. The germline V gene has CDR1 SQVTM and CDR2 ANQGSEA. CDR3 DNA sequence: TGCAGCGTTGCCCAACGACGGTCGGCGGATGGCTACACCTTC. This sequence encodes CSVAQRRSADGYTF.

V usage is TRBV10-3 and J usage is TRBJ2-1; D might be TRBD1 (5 bases). This CDR3 region has 13 residues. V lost 6 bases, J lost 9 bases, and 15 bases lay in between. The V gene's germline CDR1 is ENHRY and CDR2 SYGVKD. The CDR3: CAIRQGPFSEQFF. In DNA form, the CDR3 reads TGTGCCATCAGGCAGGGTCCCTTCAGTGAGCAGTTCTTC.

This clone has only a few counts. The gene calls are TRBV4-3 and TRBJ2-3; D is unresolved. The ends were cut back, 0 bases at V and 1 base at J, with 11 bases in the middle. This CDR3 contains 16 residues. Looked up from germline, CDR1 is LGHNA and CDR2 is YSLEER. CDR3 residues: CASSQDPLRGTDTQYF. The CDR3 region has the DNA TGCGCCAGCAGCCAAGATCCCCTTAGAGGCACAGATACGCAGTATTTT.

This clone was counted a few times. The CDR3 DNA sequence: TGCGCCAGCAGCTTGGCCCGCCCCCAGGGCATCTATGGCTACACCTTC. Encoded protein: CASSLARPQGIYGYTF. The V gene is TRBV5-1, the J gene TRBJ1-2; D perhaps matches TRBD1 (5 bases). CDR3 length: 16 amino acids. Per germline, CDR1 SGHRS and CDR2 YFSETQ. V was trimmed by 0 bases and J by 4 bases, leaving 16 bases between them.

The rearrangement links TRBV5-1 to TRBJ2-7; either TRBD1 or TRBD2 may fit D (5 bases each). Trimming shortened V by 2 bases and J by 3 bases, and 12 bases separated the two germline ends. CDR3 length equals 14 residues. Germline V gene sequence: CDR1 SGHRS, CDR2 YFSETQ. The CDR3 bases are TGCGCCAGCAGCTTAGCCGGGGCCGGCTACGAGCAGTACTTC. It codes for CASSLAGAGYEQYF.

This clone was detected only a few times. The CDR3 reads CASSHHRTGRSGANVLTF. The CDR3 coding sequence is TGCGCCAGCAGCCACCATAGGACAGGGAGGTCTGGGGCCAACGTCCTGACTTTC. The rearrangement links TRBV4-1 to TRBJ2-6; 8 bases fit TRBD1. There are 18 residues in the CDR3. Germline-derived CDR1 and CDR2 are MGHRA and YSYEKL. Trimming cost V 3 bases and J 1 base; bases outside gene matches: 8.

This chain links TRBV6-6 with TRBJ2-5, with D perhaps TRBD2 (7 bases). Germline V gives CDR1 MNHNY, CDR2 SVGAGI (reference sequence). The CDR3 length is 14 residues. Trimming removed 6 bases from V and 7 bases from J, with 18 bases in between. In DNA, the CDR3 is TGTGCCAGCAGCCCCGGCGGGGGCGTAGGGACCCAGTACTTC. Translating gives CASSPGGGVGTQYF.

This clone was counted between two and nine times. V and J are TRBV5-6 and TRBJ2-3, with D possibly TRBD2 on 7 matching bases. Trimming removed 5 bases at V and 1 base at J, with 17 bases between. The CDR3 is 16 residues long. Germline V CDR1 and CDR2: SGHDT, YYEEEE. Here the CDR3 DNA reads TGTGCCAGCAGTCCACGGGGGGCTTCTCGCACAGATACGCAGTATTTT. It is translated as CASSPRGASRTDTQYF.

This clone has just a few counts. The chain joins TRBV20-1 to TRBJ1-2, with no clear D. Germline CDR1 is DFQATT and CDR2 is SNEGSKA (reference sequence). The CDR3 covers 11 residues. Between the trimmed V and J ends, which lost 6 bases and 8 bases, there was a span of 13 bases. The CDR3 DNA is TGCAGTGCCCGGGTAGAGCGAGGCTACACCTTC. Encoded protein: CSARVERGYTF.

The J gene is TRBJ2-7, the V gene TRBV30; D is unclear. Trimming removed 1 base at V and 2 bases at J, with 9 bases between. Germline V lookup: CDR1 GTSNPN, CDR2 SVGIG (reference sequence). This CDR3 region has 13 residues. The DNA for the CDR3 is TGTGCCTGGAGTGGCCAGGCCACCTACGAGCAGTACTTC. Translated: CAWSGQATYEQYF.

The chain uses TRBV7-6 and TRBJ2-1; D might be TRBD2 (5 bases). The CDR3 consists of 19 residues. From germline, CDR1 is SGHVS and CDR2 FNYEAQ. The V end was cut by 5 bases, the J end by 0 bases, with 23 bases between. The CDR3 DNA reads as TGTGCCAGCAGCCCTACCCGGGGTCTCCTAACAAGCTCCTACAATGAGCAGTTCTTC. It yields the protein CASSPTRGLLTSSYNEQFF.

In its sample, this clone was seen a few times. This chain connects TRBV7-2 to TRBJ1-2; D remains ambiguous. CDR3 length: 12 residues. Per germline, CDR1 SGHTA and CDR2 FQGNSA. V lost 5 bases and J lost 2, with 6 bases in between. The CDR3 coding sequence is TGTGCCAGCAGCCAACAGAACTATGGCTACACCTTC. Its protein is CASSQQNYGYTF.

This rearrangement joins TRBV9 to TRBJ1-6; D not certain. Germline CDR1 is SGDLS and CDR2 is YYNGEE. This CDR3 has 13 amino acids. The ends were cut back, 0 bases at V and 10 bases at J, with 8 bases in the middle. The CDR3 loop reads CASSVGSGSPLHF. The DNA of the CDR3 is TGTGCCAGCAGCGTAGGTTCGGGATCACCCCTCCACTTT.

The rearrangement links TRBV29-1 to TRBJ1-2; D is uncertain. The germline CDR1 and CDR2 sequences are SQVTM and ANQGSEA. CDR3 size: 14 residues. V dropped 7 bases and J dropped 8 bases, with 23 bases sitting between them. The CDR3 is CSARSATWGGGYTF. The CDR3 DNA follows: TGCAGCGCCCGGTCGGCAACTTGGGGTGGGGGCTACACCTTC.

This clone was seen more than once but under ten times. The chain recombines TRBV6-4 with TRBJ1-1; weak D call: TRBD1 (6 bases). Germline CDR1 and CDR2: MRHNA and SNTAGT. Trimming cost V 6 bases and J 1 base, with 9 bases left between them. This CDR3 has 13 residues. The CDR3 loop is CASRQQGNTEAFF. The CDR3 region has the DNA TGTGCCAGCAGACAACAGGGGAACACTGAAGCTTTCTTT.

V is TRBV2 and J is TRBJ1-4; D remains ambiguous. The CDR3 loop spans 14 amino acids. CDR1 is SNHLY and CDR2 is FYNNEI in the germline V gene. Trimming stripped 6 bases from V and 8 bases from J, with 16 bases between. CDR3 protein: CASSVSGRREKLFF. As DNA, the CDR3 is TGTGCCAGCAGCGTGTCCGGGAGAAGGGAAAAACTGTTTTTT.

V is TRBV29-1 and J is TRBJ2-5; TRBD1 agrees at 8 bases. Germline CDR1 and CDR2: SQVTM and ANQGSEA. V gave up 7 bases and J gave up 7 bases; unmatched junction bases: 8. The CDR3 contains 12 residues. The CDR3 DNA reads as TGCAGCGAGCGGACAGGGCAGTCGACCCAGTACTTC. Its translation is CSERTGQSTQYF.

This clone occurred a few times. The J gene is TRBJ2-7, the V gene TRBV18; the D call may be TRBD1 or TRBD2 (6 bases each). Trimming pared 0 bases from V and 12 bases from J, leaving 12 bases between. Germline V gene data show CDR1 as KGHSH and CDR2 as LQKENI. CDR3 size: 12 residues. The CDR3 nucleotides read TGTGCCAGCTCACCACCTCTGGGGGGCTTGTACTTC. Its protein product is CASSPPLGGLYF.

CDR3 DNA: TGCAGCGTTAAGACTCATTACGAGCAGTACTTC. It is translated as CSVKTHYEQYF. The V gene is TRBV29-1, the J gene TRBJ2-7; D unclear. V was pared by 5 bases and J by 4 bases, with 9 bases between. The germline gives CDR1 SQVTM, CDR2 ANQGSEA. The CDR3 covers 11 residues.

With regard to this clone: The junction departs from germline at one end; a sequencing error may be responsible. This chain connects TRBV7-2 to TRBJ2-3; D gene ambiguous. CDR3 length: 12 amino acids. Germline V gives CDR1 SGHTA, CDR2 FQGNSA. CDR3 coding DNA: TGCGCCAGCAGCCAAGTAGGGAATACGCAGTATTTT. Protein: CASSQVGNTQYF.

The gene calls are TRBV4-1 and TRBJ1-2; D gene uncertain. This CDR3 is built from 14 residues. V was shortened by 0 bases and J by 4 bases, with 9 bases between the two germline ends. The V gene's germline CDR1 is MGHRA and CDR2 YSYEKL. The CDR3 reads CASSQDADAYGYTF. The CDR3 coding sequence is TGCGCCAGCAGCCAAGATGCAGACGCCTATGGCTACACCTTC.

The chain employs TRBV27 and TRBJ2-7; possibly TRBD1 for D (5 bases). The V and J ends lost 4 bases and 0 bases respectively, with 22 bases between them. Germline CDR1 is MNHEY and CDR2 is SMNVEV (reference sequence). The CDR3 has 18 amino acids. For the CDR3, the DNA is TGTGCCAGCAGTTCCCGTTGGCACAGGAGAAAGGGCTCCTACGAGCAGTACTTC. It codes for CASSSRWHRRKGSYEQYF.

A word on this clone: Other nucleotide sequences from this sample produce the same CDR3. The V and J genes are TRBV29-1 and TRBJ2-7; 9 positions match TRBD1. With V trimmed by 7 bases and J by 3 bases, 4 bases remained unmatched. In germline, CDR1 is SQVTM, CDR2 ANQGSEA. The CDR3 has 12 amino acids. CDR3 sequence: CSARQGVYEQYF. Written as DNA, the CDR3 is TGCAGCGCGCGACAGGGGGTCTACGAGCAGTACTTC.

The V and J genes are TRBV4-3 and TRBJ1-3; the match to TRBD1 covers 7 bases. Germline V CDR1 and CDR2: LGHNA, YSLEER. Germline trimming cut 4 bases from V and 5 bases from J; bases unmatched to any gene: 2. The CDR3 extends over 13 amino acids. CDR3 sequence (DNA): TGCGCCAGCAGCCCCAGGGGGAGAAACACCATATATTTT. This gives the protein CASSPRGRNTIYF.

The chain carries TRBV23-1 and TRBJ2-7; D uncertain. TRBV23-1 is noted as an ORF with a role that remains uncertain. The CDR3 covers 12 residues. Trimming removed 6 bases from V and 2 bases from J, with 8 bases in between. CDR3 in amino acids: CASSGWTYEQYF. CDR3 nucleotides: TGCGCCAGCAGCGGGTGGACCTACGAGCAGTACTTC.

This chain connects TRBV6-5 to TRBJ1-1, with unresolved D. The germline CDR1 and CDR2 sequences are MNHEY and SVGAGI. The V gene lost 2 bases and the J gene lost 3 bases, with 13 bases spanning the gap. The CDR3 covers 15 residues. The CDR3 nucleotides are TGTGCCAGCAGTTACATCCCGCTCGTGGACACTGAAGCTTTCTTT. Translating gives CASSYIPLVDTEAFF.